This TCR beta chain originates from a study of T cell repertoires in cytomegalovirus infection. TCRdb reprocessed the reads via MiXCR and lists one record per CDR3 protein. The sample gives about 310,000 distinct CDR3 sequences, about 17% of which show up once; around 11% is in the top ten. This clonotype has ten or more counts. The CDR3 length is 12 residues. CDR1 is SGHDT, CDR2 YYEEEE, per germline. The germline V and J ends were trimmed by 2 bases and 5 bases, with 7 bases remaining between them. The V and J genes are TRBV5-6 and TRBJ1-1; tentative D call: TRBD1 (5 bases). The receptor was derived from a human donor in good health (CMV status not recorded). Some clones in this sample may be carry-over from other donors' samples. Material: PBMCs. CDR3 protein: CASSFEGTEAFF. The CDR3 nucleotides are TGTGCCAGCAGCTTCGAGGGGACTGAAGCTTTCTTT.